What follows is one T cell receptor beta chain and its context. This sample stems from a study of graft-versus-host responses after intestinal transplantation. Across the study: Recipients uniformly received anti-thymocyte globulin induction, followed by tacrolimus and steroids for roughly three years.

Data came from immunoSEQ multiplex PCR; TCRdb stores just in-frame clones and leaves some out. Among some 18,000 clones listed, approximately 79% were seen once. Graft material was processed, releasing intraepithelial and lamina propria lymphocytes. Germline CDR1 and CDR2: WSHSY and SAAADI. V lost 5 bases, J lost 7 bases, and 5 bases stayed unmatched. This CDR3 spans 13 amino acids. The TCR comes from a human patient who received an intestinal transplant, so some T cells may come from the graft donor. The sequenced sample was ileum tissue, obtained roughly 3 weeks after intestinal transplant. The rearrangement joins TRBV10-2 to TRBJ2-5; 9 bases map to TRBD2. CDR3 nucleotide sequence: TGCGCCAGCAGTATTAGCGGGAGCGGGACCCAGTACTTC. As protein: CASSISGSGTQYF.